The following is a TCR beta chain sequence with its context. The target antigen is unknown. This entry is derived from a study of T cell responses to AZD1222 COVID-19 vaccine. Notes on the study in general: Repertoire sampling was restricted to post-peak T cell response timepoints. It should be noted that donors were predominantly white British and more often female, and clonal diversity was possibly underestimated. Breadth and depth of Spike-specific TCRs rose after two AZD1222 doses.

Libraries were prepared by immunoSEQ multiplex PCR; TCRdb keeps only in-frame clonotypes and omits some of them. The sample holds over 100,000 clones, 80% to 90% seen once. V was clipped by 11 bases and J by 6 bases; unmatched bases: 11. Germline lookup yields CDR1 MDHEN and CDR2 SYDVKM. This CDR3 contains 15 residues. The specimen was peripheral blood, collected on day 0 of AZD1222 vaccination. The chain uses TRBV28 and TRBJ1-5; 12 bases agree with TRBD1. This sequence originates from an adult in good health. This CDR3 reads CAATPGTGGTQPQHF. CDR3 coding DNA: TGTGCCGCCACCCCAGGGACAGGGGGCACTCAGCCCCAGCATTTT.